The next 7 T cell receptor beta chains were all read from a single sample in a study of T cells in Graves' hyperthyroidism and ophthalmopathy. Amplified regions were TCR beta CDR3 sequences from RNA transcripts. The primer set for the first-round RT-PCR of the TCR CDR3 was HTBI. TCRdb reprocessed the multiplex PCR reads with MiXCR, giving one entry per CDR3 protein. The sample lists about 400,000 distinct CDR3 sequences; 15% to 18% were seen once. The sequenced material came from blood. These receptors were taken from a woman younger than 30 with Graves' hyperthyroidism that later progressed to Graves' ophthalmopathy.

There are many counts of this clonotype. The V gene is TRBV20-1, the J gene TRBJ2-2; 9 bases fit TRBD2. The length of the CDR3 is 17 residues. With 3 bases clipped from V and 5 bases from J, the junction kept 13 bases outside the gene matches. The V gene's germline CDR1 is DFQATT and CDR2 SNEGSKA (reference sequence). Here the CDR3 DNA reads TGCAGTGCTAGGTCGCGTAGCGGGAGTTTAAGTACCGGGGAGCTGTTTTTT. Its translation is CSARSRSGSLSTGELFF.

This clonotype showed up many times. CDR3 residues: CASSYTRVLYYGYTF. Here the CDR3 DNA reads TGTGCCAGCAGTTACACTCGCGTTCTTTACTATGGCTACACCTTC. The chain links TRBV6-6 to TRBJ1-2; no firm D call. The V and J ends lost 2 bases and 3 bases respectively, with 13 bases between them. The CDR3 contains 15 residues. Germline CDR1 is MNHNY and CDR2 is SVGAGI (reference sequence).

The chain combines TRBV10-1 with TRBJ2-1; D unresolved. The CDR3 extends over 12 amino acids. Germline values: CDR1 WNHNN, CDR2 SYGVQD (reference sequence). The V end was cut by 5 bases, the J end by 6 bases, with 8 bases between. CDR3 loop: CASSKTVNEQFF. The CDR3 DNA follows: TGCGCCAGCAGTAAGACGGTCAATGAGCAGTTCTTC.

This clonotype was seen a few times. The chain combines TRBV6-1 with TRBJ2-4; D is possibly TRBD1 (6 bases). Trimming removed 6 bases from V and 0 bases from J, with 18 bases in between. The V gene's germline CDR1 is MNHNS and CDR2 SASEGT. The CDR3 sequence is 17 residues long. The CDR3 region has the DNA TGTGCCAGCAGAAGGCTTACAGGGAATCTAGCCAAAAACATTCAGTACTTC. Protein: CASRRLTGNLAKNIQYF.

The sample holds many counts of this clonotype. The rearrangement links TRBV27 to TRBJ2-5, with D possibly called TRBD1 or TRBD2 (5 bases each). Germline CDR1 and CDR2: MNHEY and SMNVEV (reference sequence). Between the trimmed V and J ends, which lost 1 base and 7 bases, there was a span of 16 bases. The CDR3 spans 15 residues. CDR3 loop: CASSLFGDPEGTQYF. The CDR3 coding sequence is TGTGCCAGCAGTTTATTTGGGGACCCAGAGGGGACCCAGTACTTC.

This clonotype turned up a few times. The CDR3 sequence: CASSQDPSNEQFF. The CDR3 coding sequence is TGTGCCAGCAGCCAAGATCCAAGCAATGAGCAGTTCTTC. This chain joins TRBV4-2 and TRBJ2-1, with D unclear. The CDR3 is 13 amino acids. V was shortened by 0 bases and J by 6 bases, with 6 bases between the two germline ends. From germline, CDR1 is LGHNA and CDR2 YNFKEQ.

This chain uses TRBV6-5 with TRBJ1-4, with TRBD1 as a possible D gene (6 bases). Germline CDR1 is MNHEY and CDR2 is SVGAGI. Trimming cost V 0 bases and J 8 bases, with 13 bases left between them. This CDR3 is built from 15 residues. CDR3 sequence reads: CASSYSHREGEKLFF. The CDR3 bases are TGTGCCAGCAGTTACTCGCACAGGGAAGGCGAAAAACTGTTTTTT.